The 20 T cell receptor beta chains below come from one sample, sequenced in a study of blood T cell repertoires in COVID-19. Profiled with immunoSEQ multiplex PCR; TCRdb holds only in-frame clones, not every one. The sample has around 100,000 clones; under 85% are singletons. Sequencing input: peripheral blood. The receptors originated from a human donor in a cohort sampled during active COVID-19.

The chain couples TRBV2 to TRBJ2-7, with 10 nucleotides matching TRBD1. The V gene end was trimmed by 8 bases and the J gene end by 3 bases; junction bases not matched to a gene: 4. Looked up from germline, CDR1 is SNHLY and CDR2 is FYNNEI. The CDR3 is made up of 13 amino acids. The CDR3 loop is CASSRTGGYEQYF. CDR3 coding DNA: TGTGCCAGCTCTCGGACAGGGGGCTACGAGCAGTACTTC. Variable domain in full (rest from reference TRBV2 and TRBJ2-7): EPEVTQTPSHQVTQMGQEVILRCVPISNHLYFYWYRQILGQKVEFLVSFYNNEISEKSEIFDDQFSVERPDGSNFTLKIRSTKLEDSAMYFCASSRTGGYEQYFGPGTRLTVT.

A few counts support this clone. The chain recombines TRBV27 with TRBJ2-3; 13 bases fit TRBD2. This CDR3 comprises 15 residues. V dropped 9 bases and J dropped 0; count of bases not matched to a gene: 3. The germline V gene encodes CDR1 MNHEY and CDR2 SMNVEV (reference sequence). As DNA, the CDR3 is TGTGCCAGTAGGGGACTAGCGGGGAGCACAGATACGCAGTATTTT. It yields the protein CASRGLAGSTDTQYF.

Here the CDR3 DNA reads TGTGCCAGCAGCTTCCGGGACAGGGGCTACGAGCAGTACTTC. It specifies CASSFRDRGYEQYF. V is TRBV5-4 and J is TRBJ2-7; 10 positions match TRBD1. Germline V gene data show CDR1 as SGHNT and CDR2 as YYREEE (reference sequence). J gave up 3 bases and V 2 bases, and 2 bases lay outside the gene matches. The CDR3 is 14 amino acids.

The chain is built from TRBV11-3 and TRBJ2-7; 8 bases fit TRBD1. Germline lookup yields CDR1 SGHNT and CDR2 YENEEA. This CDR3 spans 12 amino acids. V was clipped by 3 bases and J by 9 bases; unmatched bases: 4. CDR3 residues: CASSFPGGGQYF. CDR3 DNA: TGTGCCAGCAGCTTCCCAGGGGGCGGGCAGTACTTC.

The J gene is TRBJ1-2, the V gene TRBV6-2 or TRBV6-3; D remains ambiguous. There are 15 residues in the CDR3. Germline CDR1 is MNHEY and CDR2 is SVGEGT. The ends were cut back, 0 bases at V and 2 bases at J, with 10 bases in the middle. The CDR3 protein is CASSYSGRRNYGYTF. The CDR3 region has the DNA TGTGCCAGCAGTTACTCTGGGAGGAGGAACTATGGCTACACCTTC.

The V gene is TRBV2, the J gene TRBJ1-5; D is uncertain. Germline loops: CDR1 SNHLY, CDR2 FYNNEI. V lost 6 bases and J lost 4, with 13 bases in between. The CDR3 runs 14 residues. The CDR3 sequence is CASSAPGRNQPQHF. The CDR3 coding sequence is TGTGCCAGCAGCGCCCCCGGGAGAAATCAGCCCCAGCATTTT.

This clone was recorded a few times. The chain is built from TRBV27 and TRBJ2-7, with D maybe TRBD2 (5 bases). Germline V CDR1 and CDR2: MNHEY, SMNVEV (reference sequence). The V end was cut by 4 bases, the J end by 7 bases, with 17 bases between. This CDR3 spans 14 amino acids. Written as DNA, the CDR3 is TGTGCCAGCAGTTCAGCGGTTTGGCCGGGAGAGCAGTACTTC. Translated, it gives CASSSAVWPGEQYF.

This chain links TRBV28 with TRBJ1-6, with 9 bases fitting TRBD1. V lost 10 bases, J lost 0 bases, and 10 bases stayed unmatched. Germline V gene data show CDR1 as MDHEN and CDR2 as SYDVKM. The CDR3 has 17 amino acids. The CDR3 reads CANGQGLKVSYNSPLHF. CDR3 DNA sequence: TGTGCCAATGGACAGGGGTTAAAGGTCTCCTATAATTCACCCCTCCACTTT. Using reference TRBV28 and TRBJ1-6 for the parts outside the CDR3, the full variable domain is DVKVTQSSRYLVKRTGEKVFLECVQDMDHENMFWYRQDPGLGLRLIYFSYDVKMKEKGDIPEGYSVSREKKERFSLILESASTNQTSMYLCANGQGLKVSYNSPLHFGNGTRLTVT.

The CDR3 DNA reads TGTGCCACCAGCAGAGGGAGGCTACCCTATGGCTACACCTTC. Its translation is CATSRGRLPYGYTF. The chain recombines TRBV15 with TRBJ1-2; D ambiguous. CDR3 length equals 14 residues. Trimming took 1 base from V and 4 from J, leaving 10 bases between them. Germline values: CDR1 LNHNV, CDR2 YYDKDF (reference sequence). The variable domain in full, with the rest retrieved from reference TRBV15 and TRBJ1-2, is DAMVIQNPRYQVTQFGKPVTLSCSQTLNHNVMYWYQQKSSQAPKLLFHYYDKDFNNEADTPDNFQSRRPNTSFCFLDIRSPGLGDTAMYLCATSRGRLPYGYTFGSGTRLTVV.

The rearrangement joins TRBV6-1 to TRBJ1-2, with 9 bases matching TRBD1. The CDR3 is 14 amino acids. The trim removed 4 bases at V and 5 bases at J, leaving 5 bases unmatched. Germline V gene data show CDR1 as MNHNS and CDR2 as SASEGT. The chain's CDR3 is CASSGAGTGYGYTF. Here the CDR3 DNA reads TGTGCCAGCAGTGGAGCCGGGACAGGGTATGGCTACACCTTC.

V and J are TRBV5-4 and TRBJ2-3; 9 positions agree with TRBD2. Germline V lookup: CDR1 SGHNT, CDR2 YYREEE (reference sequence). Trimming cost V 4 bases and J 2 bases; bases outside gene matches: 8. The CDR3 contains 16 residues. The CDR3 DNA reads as TGTGCCAGCAGCCCAGAGGGCGGGGGGGTCACAGATACGCAGTATTTT. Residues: CASSPEGGGVTDTQYF.

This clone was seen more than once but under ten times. The CDR3 loop reads CASSSRVEQFF. The DNA for the CDR3 is TGTGCCAGCAGTTCTCGGGTTGAGCAGTTCTTC. The genes are TRBV27 and TRBJ2-1, with unresolved D. The V end was cut by 4 bases, the J end by 9 bases, with 7 bases between. Germline CDR1 is MNHEY and CDR2 is SMNVEV (reference sequence). This CDR3 has 11 residues.

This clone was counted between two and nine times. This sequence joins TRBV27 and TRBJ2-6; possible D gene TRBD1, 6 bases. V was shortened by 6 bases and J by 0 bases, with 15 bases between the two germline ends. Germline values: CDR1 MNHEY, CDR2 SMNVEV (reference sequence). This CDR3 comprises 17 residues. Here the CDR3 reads CASSQQGVSSGANVLTF. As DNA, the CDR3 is TGTGCCAGCAGCCAACAGGGCGTCAGCTCTGGGGCCAACGTCCTGACTTTC.

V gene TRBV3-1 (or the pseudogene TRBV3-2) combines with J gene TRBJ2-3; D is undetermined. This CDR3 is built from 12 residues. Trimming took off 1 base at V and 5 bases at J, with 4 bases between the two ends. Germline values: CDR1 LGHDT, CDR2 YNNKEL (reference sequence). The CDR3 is CASSQGRDTQYF. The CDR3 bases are TGTGCCAGCAGCCAAGGTAGAGATACGCAGTATTTT.

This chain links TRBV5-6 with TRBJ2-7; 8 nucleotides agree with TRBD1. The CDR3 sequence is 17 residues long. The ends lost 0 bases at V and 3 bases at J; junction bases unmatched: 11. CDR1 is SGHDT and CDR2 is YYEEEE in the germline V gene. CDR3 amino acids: CASSLAHRGAPFYEQYF. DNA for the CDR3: TGTGCCAGCAGCTTGGCCCACAGGGGGGCCCCTTTCTACGAGCAGTACTTC.

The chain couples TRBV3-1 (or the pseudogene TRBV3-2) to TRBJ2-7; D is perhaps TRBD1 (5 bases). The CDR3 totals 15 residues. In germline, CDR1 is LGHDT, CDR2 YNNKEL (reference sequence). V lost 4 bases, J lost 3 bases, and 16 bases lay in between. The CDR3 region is CASSPLLQVFYEQYF. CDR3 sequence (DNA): TGTGCCAGCAGCCCCCTACTACAGGTATTCTACGAGCAGTACTTC.

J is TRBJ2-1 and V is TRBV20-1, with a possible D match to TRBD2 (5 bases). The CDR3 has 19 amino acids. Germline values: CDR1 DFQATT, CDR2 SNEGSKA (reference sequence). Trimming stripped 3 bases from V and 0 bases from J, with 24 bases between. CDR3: CSASSQQRLAFTSYNEQFF. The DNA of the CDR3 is TGCAGTGCTAGTTCGCAACAACGGCTAGCATTTACCTCCTACAATGAGCAGTTCTTC.

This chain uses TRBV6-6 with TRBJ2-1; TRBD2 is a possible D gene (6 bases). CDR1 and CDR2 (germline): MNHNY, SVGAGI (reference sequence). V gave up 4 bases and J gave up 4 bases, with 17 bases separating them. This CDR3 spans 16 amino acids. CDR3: CASSWDAAGLYNEQFF. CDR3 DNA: TGTGCCAGCAGTTGGGACGCCGCGGGACTTTACAATGAGCAGTTCTTC.

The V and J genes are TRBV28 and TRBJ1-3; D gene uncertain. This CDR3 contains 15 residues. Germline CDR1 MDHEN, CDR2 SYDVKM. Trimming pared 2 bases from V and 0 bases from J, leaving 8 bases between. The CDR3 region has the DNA TGTGCCAGCAGTTTAAACGGTTACTCTGGAAACACCATATATTTT. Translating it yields CASSLNGYSGNTIYF.

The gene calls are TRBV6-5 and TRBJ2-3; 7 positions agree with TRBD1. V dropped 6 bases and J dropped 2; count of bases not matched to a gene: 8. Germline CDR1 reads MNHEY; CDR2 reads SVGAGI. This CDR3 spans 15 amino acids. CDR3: CASSTPGTVTDTQYF. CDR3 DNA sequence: TGTGCCAGCAGCACCCCCGGGACAGTCACAGATACGCAGTATTTT.